This section outlines one T cell receptor (beta chain) sequence together with its context. A much larger clone sits a single nucleotide away, making a read error possible. Other DNA sequences within the sample encode an identical CDR3. CD4+ cell separation produced CD45RA+ naive and CD45RA-negative memory subsets. TCRdb's copy holds only in-frame clones and misses some; the assay was immunoSEQ multiplex PCR. The repertoire has around 1.1 million clones, 60% to 85% of them found once; the top ten carry about 0.94%. This record belongs to a study of shared clonotypes between healthy human individuals. Germline loops: CDR1 MNHNY, CDR2 SVGAGI (reference sequence). The CDR3 consists of 13 residues. Trimming took off 2 bases at V and 1 base at J, with 5 bases between the two ends.

J is TRBJ1-1 and V is TRBV6-6, with D unresolved. The specimen was memory CD4+ T cells from PBMCs. The subset denotes: CD45RA-negative fraction. This TCR was recovered from a man between 18 and 29 years old in good health. Some clones in this sample may be carry-over from other donors' samples. CDR3 DNA sequence: TGTGCCAGCAGTTACCCCGCGAACACTGAAGCTTTCTTT. It encodes CASSYPANTEAFF.